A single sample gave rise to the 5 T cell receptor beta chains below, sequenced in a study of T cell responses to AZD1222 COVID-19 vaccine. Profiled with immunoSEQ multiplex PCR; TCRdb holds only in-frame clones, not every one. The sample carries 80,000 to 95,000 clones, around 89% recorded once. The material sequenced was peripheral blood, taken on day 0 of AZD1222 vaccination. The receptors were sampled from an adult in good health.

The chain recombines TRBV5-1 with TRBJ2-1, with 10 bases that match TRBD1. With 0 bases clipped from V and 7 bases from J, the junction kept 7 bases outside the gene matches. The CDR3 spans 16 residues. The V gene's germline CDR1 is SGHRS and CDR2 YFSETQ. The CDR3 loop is CASSLVTGGLSNEQFF. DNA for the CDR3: TGCGCCAGCAGCTTGGTGACAGGGGGCTTGTCTAATGAGCAGTTCTTC.

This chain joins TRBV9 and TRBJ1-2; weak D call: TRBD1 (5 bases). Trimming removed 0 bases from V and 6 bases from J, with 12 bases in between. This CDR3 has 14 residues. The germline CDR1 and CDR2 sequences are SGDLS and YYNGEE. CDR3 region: CASSVGDGLNGYTF. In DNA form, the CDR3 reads TGTGCCAGCAGCGTAGGGGACGGCCTCAATGGCTACACCTTC. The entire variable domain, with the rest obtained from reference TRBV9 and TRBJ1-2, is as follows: DSGVTQTPKHLITATGQRVTLRCSPRSGDLSVYWYQQSLDQGLQFLIQYYNGEERAKGNILERFSAQQFPDLHSELNLSSLELGDSALYFCASSVGDGLNGYTFGSGTRLTVV.

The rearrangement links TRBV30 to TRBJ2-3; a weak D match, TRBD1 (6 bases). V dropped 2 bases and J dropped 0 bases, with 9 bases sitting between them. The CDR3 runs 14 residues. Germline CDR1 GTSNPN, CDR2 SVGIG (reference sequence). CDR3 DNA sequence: TGTGCCTGGAGTTCAGGGGCTAGCACAGATACGCAGTATTTT. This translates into CAWSSGASTDTQYF. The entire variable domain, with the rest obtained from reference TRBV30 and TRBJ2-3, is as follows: SQTIHQWPATLVQPVGSPLSLECTVEGTSNPNLYWYRQAAGRGLQLLFYSVGIGQISSEVPQNLSASRPQDRQFILSSKKLLLSDSGFYLCAWSSGASTDTQYFGPGTRLTVL.

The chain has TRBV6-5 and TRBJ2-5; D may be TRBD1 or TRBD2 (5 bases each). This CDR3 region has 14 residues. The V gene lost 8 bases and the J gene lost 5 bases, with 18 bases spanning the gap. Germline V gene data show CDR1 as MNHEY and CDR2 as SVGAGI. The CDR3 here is CASGTLARGETQYF. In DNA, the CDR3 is TGTGCCAGCGGGACCTTAGCTAGGGGCGAGACCCAGTACTTC.

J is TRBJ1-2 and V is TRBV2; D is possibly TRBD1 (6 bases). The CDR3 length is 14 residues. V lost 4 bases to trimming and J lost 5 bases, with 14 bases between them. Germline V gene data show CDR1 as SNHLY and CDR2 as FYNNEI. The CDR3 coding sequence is TGTGCCAGCAGTGTGGCCAGGGGAGGGTATGGCTACACCTTC. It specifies CASSVARGGYGYTF.